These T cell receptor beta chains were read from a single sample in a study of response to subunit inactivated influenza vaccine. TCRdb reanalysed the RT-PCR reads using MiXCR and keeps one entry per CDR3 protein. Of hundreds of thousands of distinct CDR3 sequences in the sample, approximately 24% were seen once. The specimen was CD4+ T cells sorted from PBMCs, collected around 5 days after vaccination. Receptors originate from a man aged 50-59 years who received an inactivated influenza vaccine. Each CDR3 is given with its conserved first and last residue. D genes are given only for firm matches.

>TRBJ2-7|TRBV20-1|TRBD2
CSASSSGRIYEQYF
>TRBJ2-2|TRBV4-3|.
CASSQDRGTMAGELFF
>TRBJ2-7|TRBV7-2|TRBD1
CASSYQGQGAYEQYF
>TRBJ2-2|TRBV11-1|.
CASSLVSLIFANTGELFF
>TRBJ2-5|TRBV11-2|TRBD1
CASSLGLSRGHGETQYF
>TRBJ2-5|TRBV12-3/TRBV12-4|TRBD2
CASSTGLAGVQETQYF
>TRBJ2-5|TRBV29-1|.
CSVENRLEETQYF
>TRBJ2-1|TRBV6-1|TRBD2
CASDPLSGSGHEQFF
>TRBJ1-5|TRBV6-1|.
CASSRQTGSNQPQHF
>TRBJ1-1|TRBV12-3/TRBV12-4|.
CASSPGHQNTEAFF
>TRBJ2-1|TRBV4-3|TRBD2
CASSRNGLAGANEQFF
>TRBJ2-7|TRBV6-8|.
CASRLGTGCPSSYEQYF
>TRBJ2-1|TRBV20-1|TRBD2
CSASRSSGLYNEQFF
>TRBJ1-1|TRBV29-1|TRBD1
CSASSDRRNTEAFF
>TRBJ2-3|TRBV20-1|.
CSARDRAGHSSTDTQYF
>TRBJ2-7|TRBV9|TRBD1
CASSPRTGVEQYF
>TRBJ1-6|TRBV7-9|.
CASSLAYRNNSPLHF
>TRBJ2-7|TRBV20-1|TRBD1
CSARDRASYEQYF
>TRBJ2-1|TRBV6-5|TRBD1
CASSYSGQGLGNEQFF
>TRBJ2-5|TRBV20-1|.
CSAPNRQGQMGETQYF
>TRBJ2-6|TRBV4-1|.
CASSQVGGSGANVLTF
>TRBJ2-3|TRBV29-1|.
CSVEGGSTDTQYF
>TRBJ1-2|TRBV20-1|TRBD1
CSARVLQVWTGGDYGYTF
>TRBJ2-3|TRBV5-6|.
CASSLVVVTDTQYF
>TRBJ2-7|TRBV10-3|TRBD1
CAISLGQGVGEQYF
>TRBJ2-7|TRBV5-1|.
CASSSKGSSLYEQYF
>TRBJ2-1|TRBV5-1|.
CASSPAPDSYNEQFF
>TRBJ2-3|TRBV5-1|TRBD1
CASSLAGQGASDTQYF
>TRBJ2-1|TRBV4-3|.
CASSPRIRMGRNEQFF
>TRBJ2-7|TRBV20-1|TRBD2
CSARVLAGRYEQYF
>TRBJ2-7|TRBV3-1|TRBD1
CASGQGGTYEQYF
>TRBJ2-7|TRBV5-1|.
CASSKGTLNDEQYF
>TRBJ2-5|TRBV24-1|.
CATSDSGDGGQETQYF
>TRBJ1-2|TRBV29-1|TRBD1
CSVEQTGAFSYGYTF
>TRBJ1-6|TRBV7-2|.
CASSLQRGPNSPLHF
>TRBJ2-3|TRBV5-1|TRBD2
CASSLERGGASTDTQYF
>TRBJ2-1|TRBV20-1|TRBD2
CSARELAARGNEQFF
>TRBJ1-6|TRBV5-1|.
CASGRDTAAHSPLHF
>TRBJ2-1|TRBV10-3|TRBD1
CAISEGQGWGSYNEQFF
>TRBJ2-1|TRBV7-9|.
CASSLSRASWNEQFF
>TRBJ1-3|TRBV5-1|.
CASSRDRVSSGNTIYF
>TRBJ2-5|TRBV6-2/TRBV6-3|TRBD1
CASSQRIWTGGQRETQYF
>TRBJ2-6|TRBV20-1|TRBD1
CSASLRQGGFSGANVLTF
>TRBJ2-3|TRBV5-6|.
CASSFKDGGLSTDTQYF
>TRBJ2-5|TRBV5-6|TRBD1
CASSPIRQGQMGAQYF
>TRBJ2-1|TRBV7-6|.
CASSLVQGDLMNEQFF
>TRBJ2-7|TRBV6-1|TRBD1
CASSGQGTGEQYF
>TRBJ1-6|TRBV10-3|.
CAISANGADSPLHF
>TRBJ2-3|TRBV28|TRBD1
CASREQGASTDTQYF
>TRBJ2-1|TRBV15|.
CATSSRSGFIEQFF
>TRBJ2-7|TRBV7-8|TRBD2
CASSNPGTGGYEQYF
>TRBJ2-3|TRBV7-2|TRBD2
CASSDQGLAGLSRYF
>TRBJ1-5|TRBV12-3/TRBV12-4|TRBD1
CASVGQGVSSNQPQHF
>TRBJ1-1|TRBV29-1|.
CSVVTGQGNTEAFF
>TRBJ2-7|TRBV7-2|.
CASSFGPAYEQYF